One and the same sample provided the 10 T cell receptor beta chains below, sequenced in a study of shared clonotypes between healthy human individuals. Libraries were prepared by immunoSEQ multiplex PCR; TCRdb keeps only in-frame clonotypes and omits some of them. The repertoire consists of about 1 million clones, with approximately 72% occurring once and the leading ten covering approximately 1.5%. The sample comprised memory CD4+ T cells sorted from blood. The subset is: CD45RA-negative fraction. These receptors were taken from a man between 18 and 35 years old in good health.

V and J are TRBV6-5 and TRBJ2-7; D is undetermined. Germline V lookup: CDR1 MNHEY, CDR2 SVGAGI. Trimming removed 6 bases at V and 6 bases at J, with 12 bases between. The length of the CDR3 is 12 residues. CDR3 region: CASSSASLEQYF. As DNA, the CDR3 is TGTGCCAGCAGCTCAGCCTCTCTCGAGCAGTACTTC.

The J gene is TRBJ2-3, the V gene TRBV6-6, with 9 bases that match TRBD2. V lost 1 base and J lost 5; bases outside the gene matches: 7. Germline V gene lookup returns CDR1 MNHNY and CDR2 SVGAGI (reference sequence). This CDR3 contains 16 residues. CDR3 loop: CASSYWAGREGDTQYF. The DNA for the CDR3 is TGTGCCAGCAGTTACTGGGCAGGGCGGGAGGGAGATACGCAGTATTTT.

The genes are TRBV2 and TRBJ2-3; 11 nucleotides align to TRBD2. The ends lost 7 bases at V and 4 bases at J; junction bases unmatched: 1. The V gene's germline CDR1 is SNHLY and CDR2 FYNNEI. The CDR3 contains 13 residues. The CDR3 region is CASKLAGADTQYF. CDR3 in DNA: TGTGCCAGCAAACTAGCGGGAGCAGATACGCAGTATTTT.

V usage is TRBV25-1 and J usage is TRBJ2-7, with D uncertain. CDR1 and CDR2 (germline): MGHDK, SYGVNS. The CDR3 contains 16 residues. Trimming shortened V by 3 bases and J by 6 bases, and 21 bases separated the two germline ends. CDR3 sequence (DNA): TGTGCCAGCAGTGACCGTCAAGCGAGCCATTTGATCGAGCAGTACTTC. As protein: CASSDRQASHLIEQYF.

In its sample, this clone was seen a few times. This may come from a read error, since a much larger clone is one base off. This sample also contains other DNA sequences that code for the same CDR3. The chain is built from TRBV5-1 and TRBJ2-6; TRBD1 might be the D (6 bases). This CDR3 is built from 15 residues. Germline V CDR1 and CDR2: SGHRS, YFSETQ. V dropped 2 bases and J dropped 0 bases, with 6 bases sitting between them. The CDR3: CASSLGGSGANVLTF. The DNA for the CDR3 is TGCGCCAGCAGCTTAGGGGGCTCTGGGGCCAACGTCCTGACTTTC. The variable domain in full, completed from reference TRBV5-1 and TRBJ2-6, reads KAGVTQTPRYLIKTRGQQVTLSCSPISGHRSVSWYQQTPGQGLQFLFEYFSETQRNKGNFPGRFSGRQFSNSRSEMNVSTLELGDSALYLCASSLGGSGANVLTFGAGSRLTVL.

CDR3 sequence: CAWSVPRTSTDTQYF. CDR3 DNA sequence: TGTGCCTGGAGTGTACCCCGGACTAGCACAGATACGCAGTATTTT. The chain combines TRBV30 with TRBJ2-3, with D maybe TRBD2 (5 bases). Germline loops: CDR1 GTSNPN, CDR2 SVGIG (reference sequence). Between the trimmed V and J ends, which lost 0 bases and 0 bases, there was a span of 10 bases. The length of the CDR3 is 15 residues.

V is TRBV30 and J is TRBJ2-2, with D perhaps matching TRBD1 (6 bases). The CDR3 loop spans 14 amino acids. Per the germline V gene, CDR1 is GTSNPN and CDR2 is SVGIG (reference sequence). The ends were cut back, 0 bases at V and 6 bases at J, with 11 bases in the middle. The DNA of the CDR3 is TGTGCCTGGAGTGTAAACAGGGCGGCCGGGGAGCTGTTTTTT. Protein: CAWSVNRAAGELFF. Full variable domain (rest looked up from reference TRBV30 and TRBJ2-2): SQTIHQWPATLVQPVGSPLSLECTVEGTSNPNLYWYRQAAGRGLQLLFYSVGIGQISSEVPQNLSASRPQDRQFILSSKKLLLSDSGFYLCAWSVNRAAGELFFGEGSRLTVL.

The chain has TRBV7-2 and TRBJ2-2, with 7 bases matching TRBD2. After removal of 4 bases from V and 6 bases from J, the junction contained 5 bases not matched to a gene. This CDR3 region has 14 residues. CDR1 SGHTA and CDR2 FQGNSA come from the germline V gene. CDR3 amino acids: CASSSRDYPGELFF. Written as DNA, the CDR3 is TGTGCCAGCAGCTCCCGGGACTACCCCGGGGAGCTGTTTTTT.

This clone was seen more than once but under ten times. The chain is built from TRBV30 and TRBJ1-6, with TRBD1 matching over 9 bases. The CDR3 covers 15 residues. The V and J ends lost 4 bases and 9 bases, in that order; junction bases with no gene match: 10. Germline lookup yields CDR1 GTSNPN and CDR2 SVGIG (reference sequence). This CDR3 is CAWKFPGQGFSPLHF. As DNA, the CDR3 is TGTGCCTGGAAATTCCCGGGACAGGGTTTTTCACCCCTCCACTTT.

This sequence joins TRBV28 and TRBJ1-2; TRBD1 might be the D (5 bases). CDR1 is MDHEN, CDR2 SYDVKM, per germline. CDR3 length: 13 residues. V gave up 5 bases and J gave up 4 bases, with 11 bases separating them. CDR3 loop: CASSRDATYGYTF. The CDR3 region has the DNA TGTGCCAGCAGTCGGGACGCCACCTATGGCTACACCTTC.